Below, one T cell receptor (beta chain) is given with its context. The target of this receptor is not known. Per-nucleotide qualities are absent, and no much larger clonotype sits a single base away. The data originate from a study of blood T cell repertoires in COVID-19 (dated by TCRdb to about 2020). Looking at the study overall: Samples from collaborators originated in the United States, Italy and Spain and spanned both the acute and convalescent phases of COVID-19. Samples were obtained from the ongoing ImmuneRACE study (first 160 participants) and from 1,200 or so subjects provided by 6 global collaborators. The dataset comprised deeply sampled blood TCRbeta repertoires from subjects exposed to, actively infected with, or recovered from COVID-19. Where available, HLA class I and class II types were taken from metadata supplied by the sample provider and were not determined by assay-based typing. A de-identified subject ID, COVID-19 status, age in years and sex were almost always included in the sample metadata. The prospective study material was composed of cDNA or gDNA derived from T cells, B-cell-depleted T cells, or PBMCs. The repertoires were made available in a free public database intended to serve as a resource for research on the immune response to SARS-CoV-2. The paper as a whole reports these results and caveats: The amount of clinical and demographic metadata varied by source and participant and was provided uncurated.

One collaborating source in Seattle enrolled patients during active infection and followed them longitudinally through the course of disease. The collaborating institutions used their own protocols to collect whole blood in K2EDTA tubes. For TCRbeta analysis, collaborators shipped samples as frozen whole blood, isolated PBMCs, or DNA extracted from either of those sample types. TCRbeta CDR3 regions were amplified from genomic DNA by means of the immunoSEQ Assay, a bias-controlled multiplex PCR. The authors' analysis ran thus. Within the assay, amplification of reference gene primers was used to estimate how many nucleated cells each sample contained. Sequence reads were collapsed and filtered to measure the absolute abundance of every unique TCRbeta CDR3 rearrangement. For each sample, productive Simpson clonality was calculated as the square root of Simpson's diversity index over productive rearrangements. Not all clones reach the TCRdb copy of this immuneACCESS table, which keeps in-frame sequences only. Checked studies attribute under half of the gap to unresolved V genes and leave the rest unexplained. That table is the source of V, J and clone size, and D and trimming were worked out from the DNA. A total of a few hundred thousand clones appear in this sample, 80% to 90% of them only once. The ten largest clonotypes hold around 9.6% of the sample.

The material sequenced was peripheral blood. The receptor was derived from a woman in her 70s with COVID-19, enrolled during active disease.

The DNA sequence is given as TGTGCCACCCGAGGGCAGGGGACCTTCGGGCAGCCCCAGCATTTT. This encodes CATRGQGTFGQPQHF. The chain couples TRBV28 to TRBJ1-5, and perhaps TRBD1 as D gene, on 6 matching bases. Trimming takes 10 bases from V and 7 bases from J, and the germline ends sit 23 bases apart. According to the germline V gene, CDR1 reads MDHEN and CDR2 reads SYDVKM. The CDR3 covers 15 residues, taking in both the cysteine and the phenylalanine. This entry keeps only the CDR3 DNA: 45 bases, framed from base 1.